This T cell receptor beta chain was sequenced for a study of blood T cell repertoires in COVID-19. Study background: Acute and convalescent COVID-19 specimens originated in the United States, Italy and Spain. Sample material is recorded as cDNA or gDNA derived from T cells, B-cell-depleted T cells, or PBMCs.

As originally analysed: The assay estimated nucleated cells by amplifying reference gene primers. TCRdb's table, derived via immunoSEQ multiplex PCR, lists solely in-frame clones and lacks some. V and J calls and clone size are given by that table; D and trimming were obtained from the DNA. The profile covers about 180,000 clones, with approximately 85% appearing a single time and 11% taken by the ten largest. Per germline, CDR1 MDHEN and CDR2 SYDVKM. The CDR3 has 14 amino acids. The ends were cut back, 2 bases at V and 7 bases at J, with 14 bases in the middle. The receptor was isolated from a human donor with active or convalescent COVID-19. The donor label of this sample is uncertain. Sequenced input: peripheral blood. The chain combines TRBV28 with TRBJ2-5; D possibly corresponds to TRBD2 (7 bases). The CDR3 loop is CASSLPGGHGTQYF. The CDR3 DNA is TGTGCCAGCAGTTTACCGGGGGGCCACGGGACCCAGTACTTC.